What follows describes a single T cell receptor (beta chain). The target antigen is unknown. The sample originates from a study of beta chain features in type 1 diabetes. Study-wide results and limits: When VDJ junctions were examined, type 1 diabetes patients showed fewer insertions and more deletions. The naive, central memory and Treg TCRB repertoires looked more alike in patients than they did in healthy donors.

Every donor had blood drawn once into heparin, approximately 120 mL on average. Sorting based on CD45RO/CCR7/CD25/CD127/CD95/CD27 separated CD4+ naive, central memory, regulatory and stem cell-like memory cells. Expressed TCRB transcripts got sequenced, as all isolated RNA was reverse transcribed. Clones were sequenced by immunoSEQ multiplex PCR, and TCRdb holds only the in-frame ones, with some missing. The table shows about 150,000 clones, with 7.5% to 9.5% occurring only once. The receptor was derived from a woman aged 18 to 35 in good health. Specimen: central memory CD4+ T cells from blood.

Written as DNA, the CDR3 is TGTGCCACCAGCACAAGACAGGGGCGTCAGCCCCAGCATTTT. This gives the protein CATSTRQGRQPQHF. This sequence joins TRBV15 and TRBJ1-5, with 8 bases matching TRBD1. The V and J ends lost 4 bases and 6 bases, in that order; junction bases with no gene match: 5. CDR3 length: 14 amino acids. The germline CDR1 and CDR2 sequences are LNHNV and YYDKDF (reference sequence).